This paragraph covers one TCR beta chain sequence. The sample has other DNA sequences that encode this CDR3 too. Using immunoSEQ multiplex PCR, the repertoire was profiled, and TCRdb retains in-frame clones only, with some absent. Among approximately 360,000 clones listed, roughly 80% were seen once. These data are taken from a study of Ad26.COV2.S vaccination and SARS-CoV-2 variants. Looking at the study overall: Vaccine-arm donor from the placebo-controlled COV1001 Ad26.COV2.S trial. Intramuscular Ad26.COV2.S doses were given once or twice, 56 days apart.

Treatment in this sample: 15 to 20 received Ad26.COV2.S at low or high dose, single or two shots; about 5 received placebo; per-sample allocation not given. Sampling took place 63 days after the first vaccine or placebo injection. V lost 2 bases to trimming and J lost 0 bases, with 2 bases between them. The germline CDR1 and CDR2 sequences are SGHRS and YFSETQ. The length of the CDR3 is 12 residues. The source is a person aged 18-60 years who received the Ad26.COV2.S COVID-19 vaccine or a placebo. Sequencing was performed on peripheral blood, taken in a trial of Ad26.COV2.S vaccine versus placebo. The chain is built from TRBV5-1 and TRBJ1-1; D call uncertain. CDR3: CASSLMNTEAFF. CDR3 bases: TGCGCCAGCAGCTTAATGAACACTGAAGCTTTCTTT.